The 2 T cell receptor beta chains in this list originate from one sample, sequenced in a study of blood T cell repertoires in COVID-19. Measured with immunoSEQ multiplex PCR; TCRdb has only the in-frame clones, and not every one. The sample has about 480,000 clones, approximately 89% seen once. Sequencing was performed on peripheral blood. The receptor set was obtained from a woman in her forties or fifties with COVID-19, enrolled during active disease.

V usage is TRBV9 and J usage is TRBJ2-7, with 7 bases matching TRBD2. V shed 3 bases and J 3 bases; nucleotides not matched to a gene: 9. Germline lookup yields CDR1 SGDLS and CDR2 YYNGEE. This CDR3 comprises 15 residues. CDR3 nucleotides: TGTGCCAGCAGCGCCCACCCGGGGGGAAACTACGAGCAGTACTTC. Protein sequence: CASSAHPGGNYEQYF.

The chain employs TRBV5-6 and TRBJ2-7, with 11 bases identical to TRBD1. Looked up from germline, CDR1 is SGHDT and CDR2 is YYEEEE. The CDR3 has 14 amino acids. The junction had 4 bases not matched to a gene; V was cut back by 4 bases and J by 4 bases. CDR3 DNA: TGTGCCAGCAGCGCGGACAGGGGGCGGTACGAGCAGTACTTC. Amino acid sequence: CASSADRGRYEQYF.